This T cell receptor beta chain was profiled in a study of PD-1 blockade in classical Hodgkin lymphoma. Broader study findings: Complete responders entered with baseline diversity on par with newly diagnosed patients, the results showed.

The time point here: cycle 4 day 1 (C4D1), after less than 7 weeks of nivolumab. Each and every patient relapsed after autologous stem cell transplantation, and patients got differing brentuximab vedotin exposure. Assay used: immunoSEQ multiplex PCR; TCRdb lists only in-frame clones, some missing. The data contain roughly 96,000 clones, roughly 91% of them singletons. The CDR3 spans 16 residues. CDR1 is MNHEY and CDR2 is SVGAGI in the germline V gene. V lost 0 bases and J 1 base, leaving 9 bases between the germline ends. For this clone: The antigen remains undetermined.

V and J are TRBV6-5 and TRBJ1-4, with D hard to call. The source of this sequence is a human donor with classical Hodgkin lymphoma. This specimen was peripheral blood mononuclear cells (PBMCs), taken before the fourth cycle of nivolumab. The CDR3 bases are TGTGCCAGCAGTTACTCTGGACCACAAACTAATGAAAAACTGTTTTTT. It encodes CASSYSGPQTNEKLFF.